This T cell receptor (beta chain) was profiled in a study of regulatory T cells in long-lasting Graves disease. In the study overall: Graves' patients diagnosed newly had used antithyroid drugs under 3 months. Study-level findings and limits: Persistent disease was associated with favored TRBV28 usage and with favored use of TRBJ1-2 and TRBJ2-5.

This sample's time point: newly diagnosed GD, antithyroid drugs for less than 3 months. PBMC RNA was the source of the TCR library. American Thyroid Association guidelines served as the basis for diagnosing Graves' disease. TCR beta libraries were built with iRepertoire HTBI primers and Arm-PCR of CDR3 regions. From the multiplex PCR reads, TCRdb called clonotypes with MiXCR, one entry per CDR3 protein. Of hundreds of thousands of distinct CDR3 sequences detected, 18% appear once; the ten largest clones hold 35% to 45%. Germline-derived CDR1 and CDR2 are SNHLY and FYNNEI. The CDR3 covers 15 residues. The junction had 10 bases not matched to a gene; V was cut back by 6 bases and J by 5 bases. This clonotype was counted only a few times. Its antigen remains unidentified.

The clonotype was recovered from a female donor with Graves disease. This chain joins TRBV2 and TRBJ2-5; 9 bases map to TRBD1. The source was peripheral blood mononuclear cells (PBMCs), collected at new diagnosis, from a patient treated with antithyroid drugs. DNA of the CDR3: TGTGCCAGCAGAGTTGGGACAGGGTCAGGGGAGACCCAGTACTTC. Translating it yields CASRVGTGSGETQYF.